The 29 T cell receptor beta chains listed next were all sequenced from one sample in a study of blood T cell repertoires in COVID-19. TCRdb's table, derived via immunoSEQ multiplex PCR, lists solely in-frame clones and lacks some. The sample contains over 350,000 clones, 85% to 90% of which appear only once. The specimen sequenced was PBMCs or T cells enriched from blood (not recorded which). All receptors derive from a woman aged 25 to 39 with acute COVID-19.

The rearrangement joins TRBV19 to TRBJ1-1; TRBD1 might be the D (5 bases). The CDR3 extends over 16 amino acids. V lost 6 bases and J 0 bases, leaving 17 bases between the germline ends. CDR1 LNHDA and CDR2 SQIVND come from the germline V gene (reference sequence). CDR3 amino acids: CASSLLEGQMNTEAFF. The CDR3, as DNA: TGTGCCAGTAGCTTATTGGAGGGGCAAATGAACACTGAAGCTTTCTTT.

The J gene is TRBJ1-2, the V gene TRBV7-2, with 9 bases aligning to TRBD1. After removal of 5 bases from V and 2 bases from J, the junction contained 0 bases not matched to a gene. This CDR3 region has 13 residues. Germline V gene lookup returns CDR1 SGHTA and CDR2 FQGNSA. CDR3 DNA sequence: TGTGCCAGCAGCGGACAGGGGAACTATGGCTACACCTTC. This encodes CASSGQGNYGYTF.

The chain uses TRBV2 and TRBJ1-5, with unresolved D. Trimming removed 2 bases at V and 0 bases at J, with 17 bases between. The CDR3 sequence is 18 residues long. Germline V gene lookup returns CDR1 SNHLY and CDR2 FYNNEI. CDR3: CASSELIRNRYSNQPQHF. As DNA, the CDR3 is TGTGCCAGCAGTGAATTGATACGAAACAGATATAGCAATCAGCCCCAGCATTTT. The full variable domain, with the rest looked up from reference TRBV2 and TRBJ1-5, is EPEVTQTPSHQVTQMGQEVILRCVPISNHLYFYWYRQILGQKVEFLVSFYNNEISEKSEIFDDQFSVERPDGSNFTLKIRSTKLEDSAMYFCASSELIRNRYSNQPQHFGDGTRLSIL.

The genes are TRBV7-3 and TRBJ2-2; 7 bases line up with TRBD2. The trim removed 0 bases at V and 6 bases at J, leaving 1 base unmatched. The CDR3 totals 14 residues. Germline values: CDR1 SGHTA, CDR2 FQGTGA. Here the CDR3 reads CASSLTGRAGELFF. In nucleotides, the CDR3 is TGTGCCAGCAGCTTAACGGGGAGGGCCGGGGAGCTGTTTTTT.

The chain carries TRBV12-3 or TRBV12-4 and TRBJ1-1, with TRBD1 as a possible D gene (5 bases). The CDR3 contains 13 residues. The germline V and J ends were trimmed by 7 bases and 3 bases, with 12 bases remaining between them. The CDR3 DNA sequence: TGTGCCAGCACTGGGGGACTGGACACTGAAGCTTTCTTT. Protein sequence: CASTGGLDTEAFF.

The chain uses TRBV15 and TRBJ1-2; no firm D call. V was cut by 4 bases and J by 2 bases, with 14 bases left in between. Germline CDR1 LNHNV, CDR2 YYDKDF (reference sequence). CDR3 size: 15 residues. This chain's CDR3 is CATSTRTVFNYGYTF. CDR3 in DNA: TGTGCCACCAGCACTCGAACAGTCTTCAACTATGGCTACACCTTC. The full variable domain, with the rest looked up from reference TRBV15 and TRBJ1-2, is DAMVIQNPRYQVTQFGKPVTLSCSQTLNHNVMYWYQQKSSQAPKLLFHYYDKDFNNEADTPDNFQSRRPNTSFCFLDIRSPGLGDTAMYLCATSTRTVFNYGYTFGSGTRLTVV.

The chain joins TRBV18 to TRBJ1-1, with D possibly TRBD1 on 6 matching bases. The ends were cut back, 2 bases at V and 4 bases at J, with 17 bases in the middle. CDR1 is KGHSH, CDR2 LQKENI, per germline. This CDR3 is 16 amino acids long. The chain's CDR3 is CASSPYSQGWATEAFF. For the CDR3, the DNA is TGTGCCAGCTCACCATATTCACAGGGCTGGGCCACTGAAGCTTTCTTT.

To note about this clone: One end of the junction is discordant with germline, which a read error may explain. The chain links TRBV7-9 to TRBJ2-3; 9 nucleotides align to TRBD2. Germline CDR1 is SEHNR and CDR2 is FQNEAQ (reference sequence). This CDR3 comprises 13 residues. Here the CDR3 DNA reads TGTGCCAGCAGCTTCGGAGGTCTAGCGGGGTTGGATTTT. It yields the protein CASSFGGLAGLDF.

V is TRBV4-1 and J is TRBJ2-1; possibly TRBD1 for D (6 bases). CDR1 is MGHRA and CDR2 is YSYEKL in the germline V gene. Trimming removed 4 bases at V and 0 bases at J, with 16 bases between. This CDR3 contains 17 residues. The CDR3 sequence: CASSPIGGLSSYNEQFF. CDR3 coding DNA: TGCGCCAGCAGCCCAATAGGGGGTCTGAGCTCCTACAATGAGCAGTTCTTC.

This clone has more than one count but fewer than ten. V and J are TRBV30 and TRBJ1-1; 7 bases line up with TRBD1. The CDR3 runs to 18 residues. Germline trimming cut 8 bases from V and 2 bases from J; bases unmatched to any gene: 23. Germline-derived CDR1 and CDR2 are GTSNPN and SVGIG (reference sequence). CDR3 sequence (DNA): TGTGCCCTAAAAGGTTCGACAGGGTTGGGGGCCTTCAACACTGAAGCTTTCTTT. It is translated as CALKGSTGLGAFNTEAFF.

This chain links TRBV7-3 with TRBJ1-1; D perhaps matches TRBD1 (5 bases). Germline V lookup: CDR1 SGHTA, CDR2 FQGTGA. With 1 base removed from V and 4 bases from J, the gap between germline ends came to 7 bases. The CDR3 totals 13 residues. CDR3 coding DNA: TGTGCCAGCAGCTTAAGACAGCTCACTGAAGCTTTCTTT. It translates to CASSLRQLTEAFF.

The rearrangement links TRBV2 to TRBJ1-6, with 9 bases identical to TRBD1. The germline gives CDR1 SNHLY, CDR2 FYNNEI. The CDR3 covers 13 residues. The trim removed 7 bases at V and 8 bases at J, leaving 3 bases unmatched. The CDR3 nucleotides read TGTGCCAGCAATACAGGGGGCGATTCACCCCTCCACTTT. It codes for CASNTGGDSPLHF. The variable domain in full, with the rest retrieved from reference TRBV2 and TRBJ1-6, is EPEVTQTPSHQVTQMGQEVILRCVPISNHLYFYWYRQILGQKVEFLVSFYNNEISEKSEIFDDQFSVERPDGSNFTLKIRSTKLEDSAMYFCASNTGGDSPLHFGNGTRLTVT.

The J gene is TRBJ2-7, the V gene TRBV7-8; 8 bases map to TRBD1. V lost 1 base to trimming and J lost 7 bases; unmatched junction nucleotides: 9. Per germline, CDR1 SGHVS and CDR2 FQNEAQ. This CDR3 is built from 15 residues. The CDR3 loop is CASSLESQGAGEQYF. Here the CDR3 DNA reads TGTGCCAGCAGCTTAGAAAGCCAGGGGGCGGGTGAGCAGTACTTC.

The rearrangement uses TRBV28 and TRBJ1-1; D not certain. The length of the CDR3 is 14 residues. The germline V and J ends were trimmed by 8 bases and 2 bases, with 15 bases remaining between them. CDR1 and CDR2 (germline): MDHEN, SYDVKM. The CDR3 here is CASLRSGSNTEAFF. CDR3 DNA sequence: TGTGCCAGCCTGAGGTCGGGGAGTAACACTGAAGCTTTCTTT. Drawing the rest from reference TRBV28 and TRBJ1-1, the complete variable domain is DVKVTQSSRYLVKRTGEKVFLECVQDMDHENMFWYRQDPGLGLRLIYFSYDVKMKEKGDIPEGYSVSREKKERFSLILESASTNQTSMYLCASLRSGSNTEAFFGQGTRLTVV.

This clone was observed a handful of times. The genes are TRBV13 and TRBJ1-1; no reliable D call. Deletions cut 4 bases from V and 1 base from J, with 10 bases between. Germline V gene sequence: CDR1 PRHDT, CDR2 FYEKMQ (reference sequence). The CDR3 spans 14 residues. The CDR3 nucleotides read TGTGCCAGCAGCTCGTACGAGAAGAACACTGAAGCTTTCTTT. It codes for CASSSYEKNTEAFF.

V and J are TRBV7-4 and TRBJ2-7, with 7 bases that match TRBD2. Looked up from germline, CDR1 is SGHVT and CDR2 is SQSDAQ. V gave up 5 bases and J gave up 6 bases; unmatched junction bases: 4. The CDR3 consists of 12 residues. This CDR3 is CASSQTSSEQYF. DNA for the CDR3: TGTGCCAGCAGCCAGACTAGCAGCGAGCAGTACTTC.

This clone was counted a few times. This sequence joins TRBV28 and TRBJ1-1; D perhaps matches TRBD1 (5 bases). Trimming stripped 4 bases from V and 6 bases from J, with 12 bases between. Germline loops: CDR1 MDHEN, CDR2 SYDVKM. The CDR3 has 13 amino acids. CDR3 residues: CASSSRLGAEAFF. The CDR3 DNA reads TGTGCCAGCAGTTCAAGGTTAGGGGCTGAAGCTTTCTTT.

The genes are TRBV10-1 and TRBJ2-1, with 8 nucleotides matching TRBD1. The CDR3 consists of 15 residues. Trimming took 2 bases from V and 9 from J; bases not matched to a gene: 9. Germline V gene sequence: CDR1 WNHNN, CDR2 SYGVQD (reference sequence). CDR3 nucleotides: TGCGCCAGCAGTGAGGGCGGGACAGGCTCGGGTGAGCAGTTCTTC. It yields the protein CASSEGGTGSGEQFF.

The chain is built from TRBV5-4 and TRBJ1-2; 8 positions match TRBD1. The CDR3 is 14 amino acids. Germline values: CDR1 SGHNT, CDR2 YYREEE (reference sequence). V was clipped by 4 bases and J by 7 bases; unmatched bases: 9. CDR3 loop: CASSPRTGSGGYTF. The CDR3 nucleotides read TGTGCCAGCAGCCCTAGGACAGGGTCGGGTGGCTACACCTTC.

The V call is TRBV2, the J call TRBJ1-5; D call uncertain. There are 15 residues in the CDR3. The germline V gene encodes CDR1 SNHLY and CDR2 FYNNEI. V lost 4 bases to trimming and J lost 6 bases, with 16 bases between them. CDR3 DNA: TGTGCCAGCAGTGGGGCAAGCGGGCTTAGTCAGCCCCAGCATTTT. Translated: CASSGASGLSQPQHF.

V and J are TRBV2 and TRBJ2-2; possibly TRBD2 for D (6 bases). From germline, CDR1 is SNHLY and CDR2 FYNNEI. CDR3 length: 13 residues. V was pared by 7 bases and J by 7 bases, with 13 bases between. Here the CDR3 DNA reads TGTGCCAGCACGGGGGAATCGGTCGGGGAGCTGTTTTTT. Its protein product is CASTGESVGELFF.

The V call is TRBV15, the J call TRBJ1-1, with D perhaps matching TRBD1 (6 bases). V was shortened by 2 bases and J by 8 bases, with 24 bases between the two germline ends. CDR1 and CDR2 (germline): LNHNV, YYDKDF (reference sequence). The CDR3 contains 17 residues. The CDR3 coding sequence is TGTGCCACCAGCAGACCCATGGGGGCAGAGAAGCGTGGGGAAGCTTTCTTT. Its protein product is CATSRPMGAEKRGEAFF.

The CDR3 DNA reads TGTGCCAGCACCAATGTCTCCTATAATTCACCCCTCCACTTT. As protein: CASTNVSYNSPLHF. The chain has TRBV2 and TRBJ1-6; no firm D call. The CDR3 extends over 14 amino acids. CDR1 is SNHLY, CDR2 FYNNEI, per germline. V was clipped by 7 bases and J by 0 bases, with 7 bases between them.

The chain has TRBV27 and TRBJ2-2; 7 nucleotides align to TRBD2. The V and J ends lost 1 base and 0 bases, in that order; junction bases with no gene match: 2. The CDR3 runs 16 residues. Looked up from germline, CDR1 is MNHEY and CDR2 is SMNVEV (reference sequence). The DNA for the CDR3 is TGTGCCAGCAGTTTATTCCGGGGGGCGAACACCGGGGAGCTGTTTTTT. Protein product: CASSLFRGANTGELFF.

The CDR3 region is CASSSTSGGDYEQYF. The CDR3 nucleotides read TGTGCCAGCAGTTCGACTAGCGGGGGGGATTACGAGCAGTACTTC. V and J are TRBV27 and TRBJ2-7, with 14 bases aligning to TRBD2. V gave up 4 bases and J gave up 4 bases; unmatched junction bases: 3. Germline V gene data show CDR1 as MNHEY and CDR2 as SMNVEV (reference sequence). The CDR3 has 15 amino acids.

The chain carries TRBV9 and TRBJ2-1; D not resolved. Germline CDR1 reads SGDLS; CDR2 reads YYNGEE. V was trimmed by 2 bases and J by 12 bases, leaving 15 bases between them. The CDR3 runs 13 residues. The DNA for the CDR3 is TGTGCCAGCAGCGTGGCCCTAAGATGGGCGCAGTTCTTC. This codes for CASSVALRWAQFF.

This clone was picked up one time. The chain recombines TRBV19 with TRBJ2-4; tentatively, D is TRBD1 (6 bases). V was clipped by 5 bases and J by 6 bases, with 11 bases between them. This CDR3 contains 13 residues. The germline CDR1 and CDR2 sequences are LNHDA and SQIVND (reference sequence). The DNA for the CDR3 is TGTGCCAGTAGTGCTAGGACAGTAAACATTCAGTACTTC. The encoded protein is CASSARTVNIQYF. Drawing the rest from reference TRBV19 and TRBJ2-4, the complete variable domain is DGGITQSPKYLFRKEGQNVTLSCEQNLNHDAMYWYRQDPGQGLRLIYYSQIVNDFQKGDIAEGYSVSREKKESFPLTVTSAQKNPTAFYLCASSARTVNIQYFGAGTRLSVL.

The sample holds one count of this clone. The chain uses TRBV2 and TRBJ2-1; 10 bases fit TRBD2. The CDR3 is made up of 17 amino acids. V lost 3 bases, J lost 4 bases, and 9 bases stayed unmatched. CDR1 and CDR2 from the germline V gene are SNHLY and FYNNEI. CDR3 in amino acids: CASSEAPPGLAYNEQFF. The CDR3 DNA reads TGTGCCAGCAGTGAGGCTCCACCGGGACTAGCGTACAATGAGCAGTTCTTC.

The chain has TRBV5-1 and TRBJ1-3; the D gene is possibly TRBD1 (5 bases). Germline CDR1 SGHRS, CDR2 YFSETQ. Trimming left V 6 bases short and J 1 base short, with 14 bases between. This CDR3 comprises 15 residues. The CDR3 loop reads CASTPTAGSGNTIYF. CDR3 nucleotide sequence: TGCGCCAGCACCCCAACCGCAGGGTCTGGAAACACCATATATTTT.